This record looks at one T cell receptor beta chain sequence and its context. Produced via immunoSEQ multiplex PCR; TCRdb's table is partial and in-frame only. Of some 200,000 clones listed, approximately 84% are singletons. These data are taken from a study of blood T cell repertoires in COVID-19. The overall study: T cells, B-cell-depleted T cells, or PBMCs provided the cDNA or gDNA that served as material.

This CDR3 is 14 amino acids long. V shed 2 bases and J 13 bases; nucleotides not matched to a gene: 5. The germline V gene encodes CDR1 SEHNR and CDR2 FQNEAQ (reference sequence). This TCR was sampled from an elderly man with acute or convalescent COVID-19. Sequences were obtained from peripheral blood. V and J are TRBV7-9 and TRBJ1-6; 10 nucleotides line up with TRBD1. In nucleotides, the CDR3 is TGTGCCAGCAGCTTAAGTGACAGGGGGCGGCCCCTCCACTTT. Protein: CASSLSDRGRPLHF.